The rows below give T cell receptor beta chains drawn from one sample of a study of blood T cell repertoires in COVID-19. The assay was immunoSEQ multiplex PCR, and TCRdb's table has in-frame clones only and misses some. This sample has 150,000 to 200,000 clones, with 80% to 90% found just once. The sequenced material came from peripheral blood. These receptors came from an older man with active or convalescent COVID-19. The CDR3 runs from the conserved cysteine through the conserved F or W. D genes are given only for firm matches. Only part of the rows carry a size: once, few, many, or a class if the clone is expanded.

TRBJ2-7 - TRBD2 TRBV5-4 TGTGCCAGCAGCTGGAGCGGGGGGGCCGGCGAGCAGTACTTC CASSWSGGAGEQYF
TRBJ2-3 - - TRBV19 TGTGCCAGTAGGGCGACAGGCACAGATACGCAGTATTTT CASRATGTDTQYF
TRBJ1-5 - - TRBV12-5 TGTGCTAGTGGTCACCGACAGGATCATCAGCCCCAGCATTTT CASGHRQDHQPQHF
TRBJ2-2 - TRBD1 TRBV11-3 TGTGCCAGCAGCCCAAATCGAGGACAGGGGGTCCGGGGGGAGCTGTTTTTT CASSPNRGQGVRGELFF
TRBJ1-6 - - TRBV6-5 TGTGCCAGCAGTTACGGGCCAACGAATTCACCCCTCCACTTT CASSYGPTNSPLHF
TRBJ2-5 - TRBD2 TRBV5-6 TGTGCCAGCAGCTTTGCGACTAGCGCGCTACAAGAGACCCAGTACTTC CASSFATSALQETQYF
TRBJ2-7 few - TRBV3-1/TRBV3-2 TGTGCCAGCAGCCAAGGTAACGAGCAGTACTTC CASSQGNEQYF
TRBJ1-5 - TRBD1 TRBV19 TGTGCCAGTAGTGCCTCCGGGACAGTCAATCAGCCCCAGCATTTT CASSASGTVNQPQHF
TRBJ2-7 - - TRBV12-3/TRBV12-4 TGTGCCAGCAGTTTAGGAGAAAGCTACGAGCAGTACTTC CASSLGESYEQYF
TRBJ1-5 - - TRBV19 TGTGCCAGTAGTATCAGGGGATGGGACAATCAGCCCCAGCATTTT CASSIRGWDNQPQHF
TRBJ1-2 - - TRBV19 TGTGCCAGTAGTATAACGACAGATTATAACTATGGCTACACCTTC CASSITTDYNYGYTF
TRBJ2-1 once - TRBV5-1 TGCGCCAGCAGATTGGAGAAGGGGCTGACCTACAATGAGCAGTTCTTC CASRLEKGLTYNEQFF
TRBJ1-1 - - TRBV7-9 TGTGCCAGCAGCTTTAATCAGGGCCGGAACACTGAAGCTTTCTTT CASSFNQGRNTEAFF
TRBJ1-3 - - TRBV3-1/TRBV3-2 TGTGCCAGCAGCCCCTCCAGTGGAAACACCATATATTTT CASSPSSGNTIYF
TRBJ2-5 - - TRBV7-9 TGTGCCAGCAGCTTAAGGACGCCCGGGGGTCAAGAGACCCAGTACTTC CASSLRTPGGQETQYF
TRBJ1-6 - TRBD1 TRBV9 TGTGCCAGCAGCGCATCAAGACAGGGTTGGGGTTCACCCCTCCACTTT CASSASRQGWGSPLHF
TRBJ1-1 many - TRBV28 TGTGCCAGCAGGTCAGTTGAAGCTTTCTTT CASRSVEAFF
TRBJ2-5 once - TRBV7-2 TGTGCCAGCAACTTCGGGGTCGGGGGAGAGACCCAGTACTTC CASNFGVGGETQYF
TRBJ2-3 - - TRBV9 TGTGCCAGCAGCTCCGAGGGCCTGAGGGATACGCAGTATTTT CASSSEGLRDTQYF
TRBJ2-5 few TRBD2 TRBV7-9 TGTGCCAGCAGCTTAGGACAGCGGGGGTCAGAAGAGACCCAGTACTTC CASSLGQRGSEETQYF
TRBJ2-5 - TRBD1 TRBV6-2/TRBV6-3 TGTGCCAGCAGTTCCTCCAGGGGGCTCCAAGAGACCCAGTACTTC CASSSSRGLQETQYF
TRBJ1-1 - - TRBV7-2 TGTGCCAGCAGCTTAGTGGGGGGGCTGGGCACTGAAGCTTTCTTT CASSLVGGLGTEAFF
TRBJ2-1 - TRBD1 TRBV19 TGTGCCAGTAGACCGGGACAGAGTAACAATGAGCAGTTCTTC CASRPGQSNNEQFF
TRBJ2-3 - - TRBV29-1 TGCAGCGCTAGAGGCGGCACAGATACGCAGTATTTT CSARGGTDTQYF
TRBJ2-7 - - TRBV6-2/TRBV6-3 TGTGCCAGCAGTTACCGTGGGCGGCTAACGAGGGTAGACGAGCAGTACTTC CASSYRGRLTRVDEQYF
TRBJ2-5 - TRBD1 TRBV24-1 TGTGCCACCAGTGACCAAGGACAGGGGGTCGGGGAGACCCAGTACTTC CATSDQGQGVGETQYF
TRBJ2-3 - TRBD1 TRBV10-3 TGTGCCATCAGTGCTCAGGGACAGGGATCAGATACGCAGTATTTT CAISAQGQGSDTQYF
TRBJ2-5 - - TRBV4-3 TGCGCCAGCAGCCAAGATCTGAGGGAGACCCAGTACTTC CASSQDLRETQYF
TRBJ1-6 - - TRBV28 TGTGCCAGCAGTTTGGAATCACAGCTAAATTCACCCCTCCACTTT CASSLESQLNSPLHF
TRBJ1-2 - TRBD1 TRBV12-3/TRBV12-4 TGTGCCAGCAGTTCGGGACAGACTGTCTACTTC CASSSGQTVYF
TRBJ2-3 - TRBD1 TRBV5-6 TGTGCCAGCAGCTTGGTAAACAGGGGGCGCGGAGATACGCAGTATTTT CASSLVNRGRGDTQYF
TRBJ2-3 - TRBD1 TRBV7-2 TGTGCCAGCAGTCGTATGAGTGGACAGGGCGCAGATACGCAGTATTTT CASSRMSGQGADTQYF
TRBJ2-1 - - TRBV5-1 TGCGCCAGCAGCTTGGGGGACACCTATGAGCAGTTCTTC CASSLGDTYEQFF
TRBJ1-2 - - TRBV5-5 TGTGCCAGCAGCTTAGAACAGGGAACTAACTATGGCTACACCTTC CASSLEQGTNYGYTF
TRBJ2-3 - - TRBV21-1 TGTGCCAGCAGCTCAAAACCGGGACACTATACGCAGTATTTT CASSSKPGHYTQYF
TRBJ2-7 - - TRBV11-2 TGTGCCAGCAGCTTGGCGGGATCCTACCTGGACGAGCAGTACTTC CASSLAGSYLDEQYF
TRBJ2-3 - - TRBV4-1 TGCGCCAGCAGCCAAGATTCATCACTGGGACTTCTCGATACGCAGTATTTT CASSQDSSLGLLDTQYF
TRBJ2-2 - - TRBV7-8 TGTGCCAGCAGCCGCCGGGATCTCGGGGAGCTGTTTTTT CASSRRDLGELFF
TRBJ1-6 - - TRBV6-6 TGTGCCAGCATCAGGGTTTTAGAATCACCCCTCCACTTT CASIRVLESPLHF
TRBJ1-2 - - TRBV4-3 TGCGCCAGCAGCCAAAGGATAAGCGGTGGCTACACCTTC CASSQRISGGYTF
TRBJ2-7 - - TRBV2 TGTGCCAGCAGTGACTTGCGGGGGCGCAAAGACGAGCAGTACTTC CASSDLRGRKDEQYF
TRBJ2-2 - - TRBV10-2 TGCGCCAGCAGTGAGATCCTGGGACTGGGCGCCCCCGGGGAGCTGTTTTTT CASSEILGLGAPGELFF
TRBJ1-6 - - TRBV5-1 TGCGCCAGCAGTGCGGGGACGGATAATAATTCACCCCTCCACTTT CASSAGTDNNSPLHF
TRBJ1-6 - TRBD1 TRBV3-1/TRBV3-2 TGTGCCAGCAGCCAAGAGGGACAGCCGAATTCACCCCTCCACTTT CASSQEGQPNSPLHF
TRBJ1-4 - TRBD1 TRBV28 TGTGCCAGCAGTTTTTGGGACAGGGGGTCAACTAATGAAAAACTGTTTTTT CASSFWDRGSTNEKLFF
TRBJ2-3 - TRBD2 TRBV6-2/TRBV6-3 TGTGCCAGCAGTTGGCGGACTAGCGGGGGGGCTACAGATACGCAGTATTTT CASSWRTSGGATDTQYF
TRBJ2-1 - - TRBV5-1 TGCGCCAGCAGCTTAGGGTCAGCGGGCTACAATGAGCAGTTCTTC CASSLGSAGYNEQFF
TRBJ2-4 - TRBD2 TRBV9 TGTGCCAGCAGCGCATACCTAGCGGGAGTTACGGGGGCCAAAAACATTCAGTACTTC CASSAYLAGVTGAKNIQYF
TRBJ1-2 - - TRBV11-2 TGTGCCAGCAGCTTAGTGGCCAGACATCCAGACTATGGCTACACCTTC CASSLVARHPDYGYTF
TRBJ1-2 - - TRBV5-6 TGTGCCAGCAGCCCTAGAGGGGGATCCAACTATGGCTACACCTTC CASSPRGGSNYGYTF
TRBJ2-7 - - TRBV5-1 TGCGCCAGCAGCTCCGCCTACGAGCAGTACTTC CASSSAYEQYF
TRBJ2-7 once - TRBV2 TGTGCCAGCAGGGAGCTGAGATCGAGGGAGCAGTACTTC CASRELRSREQYF
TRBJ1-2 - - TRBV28 TGTGCCAGCAGTCTCCGTGCTAACTATGGCTACACCTTC CASSLRANYGYTF
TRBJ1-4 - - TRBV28 TGTGCCAGCAGTCCTCCAGGTTTTTGGGAGGCAACTAATGAAAAACTGTTTTTT CASSPPGFWEATNEKLFF
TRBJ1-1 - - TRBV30 TGTGCCTGGAGTGTAGGGGCGCAGAACACTGAAGCTTTCTTT CAWSVGAQNTEAFF
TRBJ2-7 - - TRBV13 TGTGCCAGCAGCTCTCAGCGGACCTTTGCCTACGAGCAGTACTTC CASSSQRTFAYEQYF
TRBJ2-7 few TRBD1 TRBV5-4 TGTGCCAGCAGTCCTAACCAAGGGGGCTCGAAGCAGTACTTC CASSPNQGGSKQYF
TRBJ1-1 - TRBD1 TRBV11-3 TGTGCCAGCAGCTTAGAACAGGGGGTTGAGGCTTTCTTT CASSLEQGVEAFF
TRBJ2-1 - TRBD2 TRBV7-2 TGTGCCAGCAGCTTAGCTGGACTAGCGGGGAAGTCTAGCTCCTACAATGAGCAGTTCTTC CASSLAGLAGKSSSYNEQFF